The 27 T cell receptor beta chains presented below share a single source sample, sequenced in a study of T cell repertoires in cytomegalovirus infection. TCRdb independently ran MiXCR on the reads; one entry per CDR3 protein. The sample has around 900,000 distinct CDR3 sequences, around 32% seen once; the top ten hold about an eighth. Their antigens remain unidentified. Sequencing used cultured CD8+ T cells from PBMCs, obtained from culture after CMV antigen stimulation. The receptors shown here come from a human donor in good health (CMV status not recorded). Some clones in this sample may be carry-over from other donors' samples.

The rearrangement uses TRBV10-2 and TRBJ2-3; TRBD1 aligns across 7 bases. J lost 7 bases, V lost 3 bases, and 7 bases had no gene match. Germline-derived CDR1 and CDR2 are WSHSY and SAAADI. The CDR3 is 14 amino acids. DNA for the CDR3: TGCGCCAGCAGTGAAGACAGGGTCTGGAATACGCAGTATTTT. Its protein product is CASSEDRVWNTQYF.

This clonotype was counted only a few times. The chain joins TRBV7-9 to TRBJ1-1; no definite D call. The germline CDR1 and CDR2 sequences are SEHNR and FQNEAQ (reference sequence). Trimming cost V 1 base and J 1 base, with 10 bases left between them. The CDR3 has 15 amino acids. CDR3 residues: CASSLGGNGNTEAFF. The DNA for the CDR3 is TGTGCCAGCAGCTTAGGGGGTAACGGGAACACTGAAGCTTTCTTT.

The chain is built from TRBV20-1 and TRBJ2-1; D not certain. Germline lookup yields CDR1 DFQATT and CDR2 SNEGSKA (reference sequence). V dropped 3 bases and J dropped 4 bases, with 19 bases sitting between them. The CDR3 runs to 16 residues. The CDR3 DNA reads as TGCAGTGCTAGGTTATCCCGGAGTACTTTTTACAATGAGCAGTTCTTC. It yields the protein CSARLSRSTFYNEQFF.

This clonotype showed up just a few times. The genes are TRBV10-2 and TRBJ1-2; TRBD1 matches at 8 bases. This CDR3 spans 17 amino acids. V was pared by 3 bases and J by 1 base, with 10 bases of the junction left unmatched. Germline loops: CDR1 WSHSY, CDR2 SAAADI. The CDR3 DNA is TGCGCCAGCAGTGATCGGGGACAGGCCCAAATTAACTATGGCTACACCTTC. Encoded protein: CASSDRGQAQINYGYTF.

This clonotype was seen just once. The rearrangement uses TRBV19 and TRBJ1-2; a possible D gene is TRBD1 (5 bases). There are 14 residues in the CDR3. The germline CDR1 and CDR2 sequences are LNHDA and SQIVND (reference sequence). The V gene lost 7 bases and the J gene lost 5 bases, with 17 bases spanning the gap. The CDR3 DNA reads as TGTGCCAGTACCCCGGACCAGGGCTGGTATGGCTACACCTTC. It codes for CASTPDQGWYGYTF.

There are a few counts of this clonotype. As DNA, the CDR3 is TGTGCCAGCAGCTTAGCTGACAGGGCCTCTGGGGCCAACGTCCTGACTTTC. This codes for CASSLADRASGANVLTF. This chain connects TRBV7-9 to TRBJ2-6; 7 bases match TRBD1. The CDR3 consists of 17 residues. The junction had 2 bases not matched to a gene; V was cut back by 0 bases and J by 0 bases. Germline loops: CDR1 SEHNR, CDR2 FQNEAQ (reference sequence). The full variable domain, with the rest looked up from reference TRBV7-9 and TRBJ2-6, is DTGVSQNPRHKITKRGQNVTFRCDPISEHNRLYWYRQTLGQGPEFLTYFQNEAQLEKSRLLSDRFSAERPKGSFSTLEIQRTEQGDSAMYLCASSLADRASGANVLTFGAGSRLTVL.

The chain has TRBV27 and TRBJ2-4; 7 bases line up with TRBD1. The CDR3 extends over 13 amino acids. The J segment lost 10 bases and the V segment lost 3 bases, leaving 6 bases of the junction unmatched. Germline V gives CDR1 MNHEY, CDR2 SMNVEV (reference sequence). CDR3 protein: CASSLTGNTIQYF. CDR3 nucleotide sequence: TGTGCCAGCAGTTTGACAGGGAATACGATTCAGTACTTC.

This clonotype has ten or more counts. The chain links TRBV5-4 to TRBJ1-3; 7 positions agree with TRBD1. Germline lookup yields CDR1 SGHNT and CDR2 YYREEE (reference sequence). The CDR3 runs 13 residues. Trimming removed 3 bases from V and 4 bases from J; junction bases left unmatched: 1. For the CDR3, the DNA is TGTGCCAGCAGCTCGGGACAGGGAAACACCATATATTTT. It yields the protein CASSSGQGNTIYF.

This chain connects TRBV11-2 to TRBJ2-1, with D hard to call. This CDR3 has 14 amino acids. Germline V CDR1 and CDR2: SGHAT, FQNNGV. Trimming shortened V by 6 bases and J by 5 bases, and 14 bases separated the two germline ends. CDR3 sequence (DNA): TGTGCCAGCAGGACTGATGGCCTAGACAATGAGCAGTTCTTC. It yields the protein CASRTDGLDNEQFF.

In this sample, this clonotype turned up a few times. This chain joins TRBV6-1 and TRBJ1-2; no reliable D call. Trimming took off 0 bases at V and 4 bases at J, with 9 bases between the two ends. Germline V gene data show CDR1 as MNHNS and CDR2 as SASEGT. This CDR3 spans 14 amino acids. CDR3 coding DNA: TGTGCCAGCAGTGAAGCTTTCGGGATCTATGGCTACACCTTC. Protein product: CASSEAFGIYGYTF.

The chain is built from TRBV27 and TRBJ2-7; D gene unclear. V dropped 6 bases and J dropped 0 bases, with 12 bases sitting between them. The germline V gene encodes CDR1 MNHEY and CDR2 SMNVEV (reference sequence). The CDR3 is made up of 14 amino acids. The CDR3 protein is CASSAGASSYEQYV. The CDR3 DNA sequence: TGTGCCAGCAGCGCAGGAGCTAGCTCCTACGAGCAGTACGTC.

Details on this clonotype: A junction boundary mismatches the germline segment, possibly from a read error. The J gene is TRBJ2-1, the V gene TRBV7-4; a weak D match, TRBD1 (6 bases). This CDR3 is built from 15 residues. Germline V gives CDR1 SGHVT, CDR2 SQSDAQ. CDR3 in amino acids: CARSLPGHYYNEQFF. CDR3 nucleotides: TGTGCCAGGAGCTTACCGGGACACTACTACAATGAGCAGTTCTTC.

The chain joins TRBV6-4 to TRBJ2-5, with a weak D call TRBD1 (5 bases). Trimming took off 8 bases at V and 5 bases at J, with 15 bases between the two ends. The CDR3 covers 13 residues. The germline V gene encodes CDR1 MRHNA and CDR2 SNTAGT. The CDR3 nucleotides read TGTGCCAGCCCCCCACAGGCGTCGGAGACCCAGTACTTC. It encodes CASPPQASETQYF.

This clonotype was observed a handful of times. The chain couples TRBV27 to TRBJ1-5; 11 nucleotides match TRBD1. The CDR3 consists of 15 residues. The germline V gene has CDR1 MNHEY and CDR2 SMNVEV (reference sequence). J was trimmed by 4 bases and V by 5 bases; bases with no gene match: 4. CDR3 in DNA: TGTGCCAGCAGTCAGGACAGGGGGCGAAATCAGCCCCAGCATTTT. Translating gives CASSQDRGRNQPQHF.

A word on this clonotype: A much larger clone differs by one base, so this may be a read error. V and J are TRBV12-3 or TRBV12-4 and TRBJ2-4; tentatively, D is TRBD2 (5 bases). This CDR3 has 19 residues. Written as DNA, the CDR3 is TGTGCCAGCAGTTTTCAAGAGAGGTTCGACGAGGGAGCCAAAGACATTCAGTACTTC. This codes for CASSFQERFDEGAKDIQYF.

This sequence joins TRBV7-9 and TRBJ2-1; 7 bases match TRBD1. The junction had 5 bases not matched to a gene; V was cut back by 2 bases and J by 4 bases. The CDR3 runs to 15 residues. CDR1 and CDR2 (germline): SEHNR, FQNEAQ (reference sequence). The chain's CDR3 is CASSLPMTGYNEQFF. The CDR3 DNA sequence: TGTGCCAGCAGCTTACCCATGACAGGGTACAATGAGCAGTTCTTC.

Here the CDR3 DNA reads TGTGCCAGCAGCTTGATCTTAACCAGAGTTGGGATCTCCGAAGAGACCCAGTACTTC. Its translation is CASSLILTRVGISEETQYF. J is TRBJ2-5 and V is TRBV5-6; D ambiguous. Germline values: CDR1 SGHDT, CDR2 YYEEEE. This CDR3 spans 19 amino acids. Trimming took off 1 base at V and 3 bases at J, with 25 bases between the two ends.

This clonotype has just a few counts. The rearrangement joins TRBV18 to TRBJ2-2, with D hard to call. The length of the CDR3 is 16 residues. Looked up from germline, CDR1 is KGHSH and CDR2 is LQKENI. V was pared by 0 bases and J by 0 bases, with 8 bases between. Here the CDR3 DNA reads TGTGCCAGCTCACCACCAAGGACGGCGAACACCGGGGAGCTGTTTTTT. This translates into CASSPPRTANTGELFF. Using reference TRBV18 and TRBJ2-2 for the parts outside the CDR3, the full variable domain is NAGVMQNPRHLVRRRGQEARLRCSPMKGHSHVYWYRQLPEEGLKFMVYLQKENIIDESGMPKERFSAEFPKEGPSILRIQQVVRGDSAAYFCASSPPRTANTGELFFGEGSRLTVL.

This clonotype came up many times. The chain has TRBV7-8 and TRBJ2-3, with D unresolved. This CDR3 has 15 residues. With 0 bases removed from V and 6 bases from J, the gap between germline ends came to 13 bases. In germline, CDR1 is SGHVS, CDR2 FQNEAQ. The CDR3 coding sequence is TGTGCCAGCAGCTTAGCTTCTCGCCCATACGATACGCAGTATTTT. This encodes CASSLASRPYDTQYF.

The chain joins TRBV7-6 to TRBJ2-3; D might be TRBD1 or TRBD2, each matching 5 bases. Trimming removed 9 bases at V and 2 bases at J, with 9 bases between. Looked up from germline, CDR1 is SGHVS and CDR2 is FNYEAQ. This CDR3 has 12 residues. CDR3 protein: CARRDDTDTQYF. The CDR3 nucleotides are TGTGCCAGAAGGGACGACACAGATACGCAGTATTTT.

This clonotype was recorded a few times. V usage is TRBV29-1 and J usage is TRBJ2-1, with D maybe TRBD2 (6 bases). Deletions cut 8 bases from V and 7 bases from J, with 15 bases between. The CDR3 contains 12 residues. Per germline, CDR1 SQVTM and CDR2 ANQGSEA. CDR3 amino acids: CSCFVGRNEQFF. The CDR3 DNA follows: TGCAGCTGTTTTGTGGGGAGGAATGAGCAGTTCTTC.

This clonotype was seen only a few times. The chain combines TRBV7-6 with TRBJ1-2, with D perhaps TRBD1 (5 bases). Germline-derived CDR1 and CDR2 are SGHVS and FNYEAQ. The CDR3 loop spans 15 amino acids. V was pared by 5 bases and J by 3 bases, with 16 bases between. For the CDR3, the DNA is TGTGCCAGCAGCCCGAGTAGGGGCAGGTACTATGGCTACACCTTC. Its translation is CASSPSRGRYYGYTF.

V usage is TRBV5-4 and J usage is TRBJ1-1; D gene ambiguous. The length of the CDR3 is 14 residues. The ends were cut back, 3 bases at V and 5 bases at J, with 14 bases in the middle. CDR1 and CDR2 from the germline V gene are SGHNT and YYREEE (reference sequence). The CDR3: CASSSVIGGTEAFF. For the CDR3, the DNA is TGTGCCAGCAGCTCGGTGATTGGAGGGACTGAAGCTTTCTTT.

This chain uses TRBV7-9 with TRBJ1-4; TRBD1 matches 7 bases. The CDR3 runs to 17 residues. Germline CDR1 reads SEHNR; CDR2 reads FQNEAQ (reference sequence). V shed 3 bases and J 2 bases; nucleotides not matched to a gene: 9. CDR3 protein: CASSFPDREETNEKLFF. The CDR3 coding sequence is TGTGCCAGCAGCTTTCCAGACAGGGAGGAGACTAATGAAAAACTGTTTTTT.

This clonotype has ten or more counts. CDR3 residues: CASSLAPGQNQPQHF. The DNA for the CDR3 is TGTGCCAGCAGCTTAGCGCCGGGACAGAATCAGCCCCAGCATTTT. This chain connects TRBV7-2 to TRBJ1-5; 7 nucleotides align to TRBD1. The V gene end was trimmed by 0 bases and the J gene end by 4 bases; junction bases not matched to a gene: 3. This CDR3 spans 15 amino acids. Germline V gene sequence: CDR1 SGHTA, CDR2 FQGNSA.

The V and J genes are TRBV19 and TRBJ2-7; 7 nucleotides match TRBD2. With V trimmed by 8 bases and J by 5 bases, 12 bases remained unmatched. Germline-derived CDR1 and CDR2 are LNHDA and SQIVND (reference sequence). The CDR3 contains 14 residues. The CDR3 DNA follows: TGTGCCAGTTCGGTAACGGGGGGTCCGGACGAGCAGTACTTC. This translates into CASSVTGGPDEQYF.

The chain is built from TRBV6-1 and TRBJ1-2; perhaps TRBD1 as D (5 bases). Germline CDR1 and CDR2: MNHNS and SASEGT. The CDR3 loop spans 13 amino acids. Trimming cost V 6 bases and J 3 bases, with 11 bases left between them. DNA for the CDR3: TGTGCCAGCAGGGGGGGAAGTGACTATGGCTACACCTTC. Its translation is CASRGGSDYGYTF.